This T cell receptor beta chain originates from a study of cytomegalovirus exposure and HLA in healthy donors. Study information: As an earlier analysis found, roughly 170 million T cells yielded fewer than 130 million unique TCR beta sequences. Study-wide points: The likely explanation for a cluster of highly shared sequence variants was sequencing artifact. Follow-up analysis found HLA locus-dependent TCR association rates, highest for DRB1 and lowest for HLA-C. TCR sequences were mostly rare, though some public TCRs occurred in many donors.

Concerning this clone: The antigen remains unidentified.

It was with 60 Vbeta and 13 Jbeta primers that the PCR ran. Profiled with immunoSEQ multiplex PCR; TCRdb holds only in-frame clones, not every one. The table shows about 200,000 clones, with 86% occurring only once. The ends lost 2 bases at V and 7 bases at J; junction bases unmatched: 6. The length of the CDR3 is 15 residues. Per the germline V gene, CDR1 is ENHRY and CDR2 is SYGVKD. The chain joins TRBV10-3 to TRBJ2-5; 11 nucleotides agree with TRBD1. The TCR comes from a woman in her thirties in good health and CMV-seronegative. The sequencing sample was made of PBMCs. The DNA of the CDR3 is TGTGCCATCAGTGAGAGGACAGGGGGCTGGGGGACCCAGTACTTC. This codes for CAISERTGGWGTQYF.